A selection of T cell receptor beta chains follows, all from one sample in a study of blood T cell repertoires in COVID-19. Data came from immunoSEQ multiplex PCR; TCRdb stores just in-frame clones and leaves some out. This table has approximately 300,000 clones, about nine tenths appearing once. Sequencing was carried out using PBMCs or T cells enriched from blood (not recorded which). These receptors were collected from a man aged 60-69 years who had recovered from COVID-19. Each CDR3 is given with its conserved first and last residue. The order of the fields is clone size, D gene, V gene, J gene, CDR3 protein, CDR3 DNA. A D gene is named only where the DNA matches it firmly. Rows give clone size only sometimes, using once, few, many, or a class for an expanded clone.

.	.	TRBV5-1	TRBJ2-7	CASSPLGGMSSYEQYF	TGCGCCAGCAGCCCTCTTGGGGGCATGAGCTCCTACGAGCAGTACTTC
.	.	TRBV7-9	TRBJ1-2	CASSPLATGGYTF	TGTGCCAGCAGCCCACTGGCGACAGGCGGCTACACCTTC
.	TRBD1	TRBV19	TRBJ1-5	CASDPGTGRNQPQHF	TGTGCCAGTGATCCGGGGACAGGGCGCAATCAGCCCCAGCATTTT
.	TRBD2	TRBV3-1/TRBV3-2	TRBJ2-2	CASYRSGMGIGELFF	TGTGCCAGCTATAGAAGCGGGATGGGGATCGGGGAGCTGTTTTTT
.	TRBD2	TRBV7-6	TRBJ2-3	CASSLGTSGRLSQYF	TGTGCCAGCAGCTTAGGGACTAGCGGGAGGCTGTCGCAGTATTTT
.	.	TRBV14	TRBJ2-7	CASSQSRGTYEQYF	TGTGCCAGCAGCCAGTCCAGGGGAACCTACGAGCAGTACTTC
once	TRBD2	TRBV11-3	TRBJ2-7	CASSLRGETYEQYF	TGTGCCAGCAGCTTACGGGGGGAGACCTACGAGCAGTACTTC
.	TRBD1	TRBV19	TRBJ1-2	CASSTVMGQGALGYTF	TGTGCCAGTAGTACCGTAATGGGACAGGGGGCGCTTGGCTACACCTTC
.	.	TRBV7-9	TRBJ1-6	CASSLDGGAISPLHF	TGTGCCAGCAGCTTAGATGGAGGGGCAATTTCACCCCTCCACTTT
.	.	TRBV18	TRBJ2-3	CASSPVLQRGSTDTQYF	TGTGCCAGCTCACCAGTCCTCCAGCGAGGAAGCACAGATACGCAGTATTTT
.	TRBD1	TRBV19	TRBJ2-1	CASSPQGALINEQFF	TGTGCCAGTAGTCCACAGGGGGCATTAATCAATGAGCAGTTCTTC
.	TRBD2	TRBV5-1	TRBJ2-2	CASSLVAGGPTGELFF	TGCGCCAGCAGCTTGGTAGCGGGAGGGCCCACCGGGGAGCTGTTTTTT
.	.	TRBV28	TRBJ2-1	CASIPGGAYNEQFF	TGTGCCAGCATTCCTGGTGGGGCTTACAATGAGCAGTTCTTC
.	.	TRBV19	TRBJ2-3	CASSPTSTSTDTQYF	TGTGCCAGTAGTCCGACTAGTACCTCCACAGATACGCAGTATTTT
.	.	TRBV12-3/TRBV12-4	TRBJ1-2	CASNQGGYGYTF	TGTGCCAGCAATCAGGGCGGCTATGGCTACACCTTC
.	TRBD1	TRBV27	TRBJ2-1	CASSRSWTGQPNEQFF	TGTGCCAGCAGTAGAAGCTGGACAGGGCAACCCAATGAGCAGTTCTTC
.	TRBD1	TRBV5-1	TRBJ2-7	CASSLARDRGFYEQYF	TGCGCCAGCAGCTTGGCCAGGGACAGGGGGTTCTACGAGCAGTACTTC
.	.	TRBV5-1	TRBJ2-2	CASSLGQDTGELFF	TGCGCCAGCAGCTTAGGCCAGGACACCGGGGAGCTGTTTTTT
.	TRBD1	TRBV29-1	TRBJ1-5	CSVVGTGDRENQPQHF	TGCAGCGTTGTAGGGACAGGGGATCGGGAGAATCAGCCCCAGCATTTT
.	.	TRBV29-1	TRBJ2-7	CSVSLDLQSYEQYF	TGCAGCGTTTCTCTGGACTTGCAATCCTACGAGCAGTACTTC
.	TRBD2	TRBV6-5	TRBJ2-3	CASTRSGGTDTQYF	TGTGCCAGCACCCGAAGCGGGGGCACAGATACGCAGTATTTT
.	TRBD2	TRBV5-1	TRBJ2-5	CASSFRTSGNRKTQYF	TGCGCCAGCAGCTTCCGGACTAGCGGGAATCGGAAGACCCAGTACTTC
.	TRBD1	TRBV4-1	TRBJ1-1	CASSRNAGTANTEAFF	TGCGCCAGCAGCCGAAATGCCGGGACAGCAAACACTGAAGCTTTCTTT
.	.	TRBV5-1	TRBJ1-5	CASSLGAGEQPQHF	TGCGCCAGCAGCTTGGGCGCGGGGGAACAGCCCCAGCATTTT
few	.	TRBV9	TRBJ1-6	CASSAIGSPLHF	TGTGCCAGCAGCGCCATCGGTTCACCCCTCCACTTT
.	TRBD2	TRBV6-5	TRBJ2-7	CASSYESGSGRDEQYF	TGTGCCAGCAGTTACGAAAGCGGTAGCGGGAGAGACGAGCAGTACTTC
.	TRBD1	TRBV4-2	TRBJ2-5	CASSQAGTGWETQYF	TGTGCCAGCAGCCAAGCCGGGACAGGGTGGGAGACCCAGTACTTC
.	TRBD1	TRBV19	TRBJ2-2	CATRGQGNTGELFF	TGTGCCACCAGGGGACAGGGGAACACCGGGGAGCTGTTTTTT
once	TRBD2	TRBV11-2	TRBJ2-5	CASSRPGLAAFQETQYF	TGTGCCAGCAGCCGACCGGGGCTAGCGGCATTCCAAGAGACCCAGTACTTC
.	.	TRBV18	TRBJ1-6	CASSPAGDDNSPLHF	TGTGCCAGCTCACCTGCAGGGGATGATAATTCACCCCTCCACTTT
.	.	TRBV5-6	TRBJ1-2	CASSLVSGYTF	TGTGCCAGCAGCTTGGTATCTGGCTACACCTTC
.	.	TRBV24-1	TRBJ2-5	CATSDYRETQYF	TGTGCCACCAGTGATTATCGGGAGACCCAGTACTTC
once	TRBD2	TRBV6-5	TRBJ2-1	CASSYSILAGGNEQFF	TGTGCCAGCAGTTACTCGATCCTAGCGGGAGGTAATGAGCAGTTCTTC
.	TRBD1	TRBV19	TRBJ2-7	CASSRADRLGDEQYF	TGTGCCAGTAGTAGGGCGGACAGGCTCGGGGACGAGCAGTACTTC
.	TRBD2	TRBV6-5	TRBJ2-7	CASSYSLAGSSYEQYF	TGTGCCAGCAGTTACTCTCTAGCGGGCAGCTCCTACGAGCAGTACTTC
.	.	TRBV7-3	TRBJ2-5	CASSPYITDSQETQYF	TGTGCCAGCAGCCCATACATCACGGACAGTCAAGAGACCCAGTACTTC
few	TRBD2	TRBV14	TRBJ2-1	CASSQIGTTQYNEQFF	TGTGCCAGCAGCCAAATCGGGACTACTCAATACAATGAGCAGTTCTTC
.	.	TRBV7-9	TRBJ2-3	CASSLWGGQTDTQYF	TGTGCCAGCAGCTTATGGGGGGGGCAAACAGATACGCAGTATTTT
.	TRBD2	TRBV5-1	TRBJ2-3	CASSYLAGSTDTQYF	TGCGCCAGCAGCTATCTAGCGGGAAGCACAGATACGCAGTATTTT
.	TRBD2	TRBV20-1	TRBJ2-5	CSASGGGLAGLPETQYF	TGCAGTGCTAGTGGGGGAGGGCTAGCGGGCCTTCCGGAGACCCAGTACTTC